The clone carrying this TCR beta chain showed up just a few times. The antigen remains undetermined. Time point reported: persistent/refractory GD, antithyroid drugs over 5 years with positive TRAb. The TCR library was prepared using RNA isolated from PBMCs. American Thyroid Association guidelines served as the basis for diagnosing Graves' disease. Peripheral blood, at around 8.8 milliliters, went into EDTA tubes. This specimen belongs to a study of regulatory T cells in long-lasting Graves disease. As for the study in general: Over-5-year antithyroid drug use with positive TSH receptor antibodies defined persistent Graves' disease in the study. Notes on the study in general: Newly diagnosed disease favored TRBV20-1 and TRBJ2-1 over persistent disease.

CDR3 size: 15 residues. Germline V lookup: CDR1 MDHEN, CDR2 SYDVKM. V lost 6 bases, J lost 4 bases, and 6 bases stayed unmatched. Arm-PCR of CDR3 regions and iRepertoire HTBI primers were the basis on which TCR beta libraries were built. TCRdb independently ran MiXCR on the multiplex PCR reads; one entry per CDR3 protein. The data contain around 400,000 distinct CDR3 sequences, 21% of them seen just once; the ten biggest clones take up roughly 13%. The receptor was derived from a female donor with Graves disease. The chain joins TRBV28 to TRBJ2-1, with 10 bases lining up with TRBD1. The source material was peripheral blood mononuclear cells (PBMCs), sampled when the disease was refractory, from a patient treated with antithyroid drugs. Here the CDR3 reads CASRSRTGGYNEQFF. The CDR3 DNA reads as TGTGCCAGCAGATCCCGGACAGGGGGGTACAATGAGCAGTTCTTC.